Presented here are 7 T cell receptor beta chains from one specimen sequenced in a study of human T cells and chemical hapten exposure. TCRdb reanalysed the RACE reads using MiXCR and keeps one entry per CDR3 protein. The data contain 75,000 to 95,000 distinct CDR3 sequences, approximately 12% of them singletons. The time point is: patch test 1, 2 weeks after DPC sensitization. The treatment: therapeutic diphenylcyclopropenone sensitization with weekly scalp DPC. The sequencing used whole blood, collected in connection with sensitization to the hapten diphenylcyclopropenone (DPC). The receptors shown here come from a woman aged 55 to 70 with alopecia areata. Some clones in this sample may be carry-over from other donors' samples.

V gene TRBV3-1 combines with J gene TRBJ1-1; D remains ambiguous. This CDR3 contains 13 residues. V lost 2 bases and J 5 bases, leaving 9 bases between the germline ends. Per the germline V gene, CDR1 is LGHDT and CDR2 is YNNKEL (reference sequence). The chain's CDR3 is CASSQNPGTEAFF. The CDR3 nucleotides are TGTGCCAGCAGCCAAAATCCTGGGACTGAAGCTTTCTTT.

The chain links TRBV5-1 to TRBJ1-2, with a tentative D call TRBD1 (6 bases). The CDR3 is 14 amino acids. V was cut by 3 bases and J by 3 bases, with 12 bases left in between. Germline V gene lookup returns CDR1 SGHRS and CDR2 YFSETQ. The CDR3 bases are TGCGCCAGCAGCTCCGGGGGGCTGGACTATGGCTACACCTTC. It encodes CASSSGGLDYGYTF.

This clonotype was seen repeatedly, ten times or more. The chain is built from TRBV20-1 and TRBJ2-7; D is possibly TRBD2 (6 bases). Per the germline V gene, CDR1 is DFQATT and CDR2 is SNEGSKA (reference sequence). This CDR3 comprises 17 residues. V was cut by 1 base and J by 5 bases, with 24 bases left in between. CDR3 region: CSARGASAYHPEDEQYF. The DNA of the CDR3 is TGCAGTGCTAGAGGTGCTAGCGCATACCACCCAGAGGACGAGCAGTACTTC.

V gene TRBV18 combines with J gene TRBJ1-4; tentative D call: TRBD1 (5 bases). The ends were cut back, 1 base at V and 7 bases at J, with 10 bases in the middle. The CDR3 has 14 residues. Germline CDR1 KGHSH, CDR2 LQKENI. CDR3 sequence: CASSPLEGVEKLFF. CDR3 bases: TGTGCCAGCTCACCACTAGAAGGGGTTGAAAAACTGTTTTTT.

In its sample, this clonotype was seen a few times. The rearrangement links TRBV27 to TRBJ1-1, with D unclear. The CDR3 covers 14 residues. Germline V lookup: CDR1 MNHEY, CDR2 SMNVEV (reference sequence). V shed 2 bases and J shed 0 bases, with 7 bases lying between them. CDR3 amino acids: CASSLPNMNTEAFF. CDR3 coding DNA: TGTGCCAGCAGTTTACCCAACATGAACACTGAAGCTTTCTTT.

This clonotype was observed a few times. The genes are TRBV7-9 and TRBJ1-2, with a tentative D call TRBD1 (6 bases). V shed 2 bases and J shed 8 bases, with 18 bases lying between them. CDR1 SEHNR and CDR2 FQNEAQ come from the germline V gene (reference sequence). CDR3 size: 15 residues. In DNA, the CDR3 is TGTGCCAGCAGCTTAAGGGATACAGCCGGGGGCGGCTACACCTTC. Translation gives CASSLRDTAGGGYTF.

This clonotype was seen a few times. The rearrangement uses TRBV29-1 and TRBJ2-4; TRBD1 is a possible D gene (6 bases). The CDR3 consists of 14 residues. Germline-derived CDR1 and CDR2 are SQVTM and ANQGSEA. The CDR3: CSITGQGAKNIQYF. CDR3 in DNA: TGCTCCATCACGGGCCAGGGGGCCAAAAACATTCAGTACTTC.